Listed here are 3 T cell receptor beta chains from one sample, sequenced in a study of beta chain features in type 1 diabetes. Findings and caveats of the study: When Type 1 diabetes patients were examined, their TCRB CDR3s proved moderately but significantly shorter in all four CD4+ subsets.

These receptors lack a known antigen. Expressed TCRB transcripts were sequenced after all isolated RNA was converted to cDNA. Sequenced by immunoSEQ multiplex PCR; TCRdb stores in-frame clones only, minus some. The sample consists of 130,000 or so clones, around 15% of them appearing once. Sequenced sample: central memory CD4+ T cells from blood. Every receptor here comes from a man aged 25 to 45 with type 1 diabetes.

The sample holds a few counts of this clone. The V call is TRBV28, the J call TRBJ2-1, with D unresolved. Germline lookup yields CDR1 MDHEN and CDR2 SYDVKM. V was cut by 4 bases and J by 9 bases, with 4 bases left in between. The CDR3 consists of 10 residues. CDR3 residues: CASSSGEQFF. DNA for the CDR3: TGTGCCAGCAGTTCAGGTGAGCAGTTCTTC.

The CDR3 DNA reads as TGTGCCAGCAGGCGACAGGGGTACAATGAGCAGTTCTTC. It encodes CASRRQGYNEQFF. The chain joins TRBV14 to TRBJ2-1, with 8 bases identical to TRBD1. With 6 bases clipped from V and 4 bases from J, the junction kept 2 bases outside the gene matches. Germline V lookup: CDR1 SGHDN, CDR2 FVKESK. The CDR3 runs 13 residues.

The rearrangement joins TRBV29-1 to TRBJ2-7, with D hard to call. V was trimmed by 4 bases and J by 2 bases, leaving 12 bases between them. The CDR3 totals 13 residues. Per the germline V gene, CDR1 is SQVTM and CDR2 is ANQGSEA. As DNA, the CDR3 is TGCAGCGTTGCGGTCTCCCCTACCTACGAGCAGTACTTC. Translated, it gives CSVAVSPTYEQYF.